A selection of T cell receptor beta chains follows, all from one sample in a study of identical twins. TCRdb passed the 5' RACE reads through MiXCR, listing each CDR3 protein once. The sample has 400,000 to 500,000 distinct CDR3 sequences; about 13% are singletons. The same sample was also used in a study of yellow fever vaccine responses in identical twins.

The sequenced sample consisted of CD4+ T cells sorted from blood. The receptors were sampled from a woman younger than 35 in good health. Each CDR3 is given with its conserved first and last residue.

TRBJ1-5,TRBV12-3/TRBV12-4,CASRKGGRGGQPQHF
TRBJ2-5,TRBV2,CASNRRQETQYF
TRBJ1-5,TRBV27,CASTTRPGTQPQHF
TRBJ2-7,TRBV28,CASSLWPSGTSGNEQYF
TRBJ2-3,TRBV20-1,CSARDAAGGLADTQYF
TRBJ1-1,TRBV6-6,CASRQGSTEAFF
TRBJ2-7,TRBV6-5,CASSSGQGRYF
TRBJ2-7,TRBV3-1,CASSQDRAGGPSYEQYF
TRBJ2-2,TRBV12-3/TRBV12-4,CASSFYSGELFF
TRBJ2-7,TRBV28,CASTRWGVHEQYF
TRBJ2-2,TRBV27,CASSFLGSKVPGELFF
TRBJ2-5,TRBV20-1,CSARITRGLETQYF
TRBJ2-4,TRBV7-2,CASSLGQRDYRNIQYF
TRBJ2-7,TRBV7-9,CASSLASILSYEQYF
TRBJ2-3,TRBV7-2,CASSLVGKLVTDTQYF
TRBJ1-1,TRBV11-2,CASSLGGGRRGEAFF
TRBJ2-1,TRBV7-2,CASRQGGGVCFF
TRBJ2-5,TRBV29-1,CSVKAAKYQETQYF
TRBJ2-3,TRBV20-1,CSASVQDTDTQYF
TRBJ2-7,TRBV11-2,CASSSTGTGGRVLYEQYF
TRBJ2-2,TRBV20-1,CSAPQTGGGELFF
TRBJ2-7,TRBV7-2,CASSPRAGESSYEQYF
TRBJ1-4,TRBV4-3,CASSQDPRGGEKLFF
TRBJ2-3,TRBV6-8,CASSYSVDQTTDTQYF
TRBJ1-2,TRBV7-2,CASSLTGPPHGYTF
TRBJ2-7,TRBV3-1,CASSQGPGGGTYEQYF
TRBJ1-2,TRBV12-3/TRBV12-4,CASSLAQAHGYTF
TRBJ2-2,TRBV4-3,CASSLGSGPPNTGELFF
TRBJ2-2,TRBV9,CASSVDWGTGELFF
TRBJ2-5,TRBV11-2,CASSYYGGWETQYF
TRBJ1-1,TRBV6-2/TRBV6-3,CASSYDPWARGGTEAFF
TRBJ2-7,TRBV29-1,CSVHSTYEQYF
TRBJ2-3,TRBV11-2,CASGKWADTQYF
TRBJ2-1,TRBV11-3,CASSPRTGVNNEQFF
TRBJ2-7,TRBV7-9,CASSLKGSSGAYEQYF
TRBJ2-1,TRBV7-6,CASSLKTVNEQFF
TRBJ2-2,TRBV30,CAWTRDPANTGELFF
TRBJ2-1,TRBV7-3,CASSFLPGQGTEQFF
TRBJ1-5,TRBV28,CASSQKNWAYSNHPQHF
TRBJ2-1,TRBV27,CASRSRGLGDNEQFF
TRBJ2-7,TRBV27,CASSLNGQGAEQYF
TRBJ2-1,TRBV3-1,CASSQASGGRFYNEQFF
TRBJ2-7,TRBV3-1,CASSQDRGSNAYEQYF
TRBJ1-6,TRBV9,CASSSSTGRGSSPLHF
TRBJ2-2,TRBV20-1,CSASHTATGELFF
TRBJ2-7,TRBV29-1,CSWAGPYEQYF
TRBJ2-7,TRBV28,CASSPPGLAPTYEQYF
TRBJ1-4,TRBV24-1,CATSDDRTGEKLFF
TRBJ2-2,TRBV20-1,CSARGLAGELFF
TRBJ2-5,TRBV20-1,CSVSDLETQYF
TRBJ2-3,TRBV3-1,CASSQDRPLAGGATQYF